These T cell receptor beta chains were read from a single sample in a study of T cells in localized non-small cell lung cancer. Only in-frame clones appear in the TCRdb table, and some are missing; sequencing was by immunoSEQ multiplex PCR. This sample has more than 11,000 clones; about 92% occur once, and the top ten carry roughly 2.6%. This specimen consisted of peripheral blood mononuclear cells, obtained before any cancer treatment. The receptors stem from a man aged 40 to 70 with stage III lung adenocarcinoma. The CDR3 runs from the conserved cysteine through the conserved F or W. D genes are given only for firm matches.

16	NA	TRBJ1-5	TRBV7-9	TGTGCCAGCAGCTTGGGGAGGGGGTCTTACAATCAGCCCCAGCATTTT	CASSLGRGSYNQPQHF
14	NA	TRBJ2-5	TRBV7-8	TGTGCCAGCAGCTTAGTTCAGCGCACCGAGACCCAGTACTTC	CASSLVQRTETQYF
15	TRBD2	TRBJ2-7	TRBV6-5	TGTGCCAGCACCCTCGGGAGGGCTAGCGGGAGTAAGCAGTACTTC	CASTLGRASGSKQYF
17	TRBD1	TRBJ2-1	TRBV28	TGTGCCAGCAGGGCCAATTCTGGGGGACAGAGCACCAATGAGCAGTTCTTC	CASRANSGGQSTNEQFF
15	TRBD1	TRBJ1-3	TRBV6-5	TGTGCCAGCAGTATGACAGGGTTCTCTGGAAACACCATATATTTT	CASSMTGFSGNTIYF
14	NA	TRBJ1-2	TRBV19	TGTGCCAGTAGTTCTGGCCAGGTCGACTATGGCTACACCTTC	CASSSGQVDYGYTF
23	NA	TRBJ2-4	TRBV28	TGTGCCAGCAGTTTATTTTTTACGGGACACCAGAACCCAGATCCGCTAGCCAAAAACATTCAGTACTTC	CASSLFFTGHQNPDPLAKNIQYF
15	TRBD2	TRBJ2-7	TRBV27	TGTGCCAGCAGTTTAATAACGGGAGGAGCCTACGAGCAGTACTTC	CASSLITGGAYEQYF
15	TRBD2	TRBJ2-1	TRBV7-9	TGTGCCAGCAGAAAGGGGACTAGCGGGAGCTATGAGCAGTTCTTC	CASRKGTSGSYEQFF
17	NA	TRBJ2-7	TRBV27	TGTGCCAGCAGTTTGCTAGGATTGAATAAGCGGTCCTACGAGCAGTACTTC	CASSLLGLNKRSYEQYF